This TCR beta chain was profiled in a study of tumor and adjacent non-tumor tissue in lung cancer. Overall study: There were 12 adenocarcinoma, a couple of squamous cell carcinoma and 1 small cell lung cancer cases. The patients, 10 or so men and 5 or 6 women, were about 31 to 76 with stage I to III disease. Samples averaged roughly 4.3 million productive TCRbeta reads each.

On this clonotype itself: The junction differs from germline at one of its ends, possibly a read error.

CDR1 ENHRY and CDR2 SYGVKD come from the germline V gene. The CDR3 is made up of 14 amino acids. No cell sorting was done before RNA was extracted from the tissue. More than 3 cm separated this lung sample from the edge of the tumor. Newly diagnosed lung cancer patients had thoracic surgery in China, August–late 2014, without prior chemotherapy. Three rounds of nested PCR, following a modified ARM-PCR protocol, produced the TCRbeta library. TCRdb reanalysed the multiplex PCR reads using MiXCR and keeps one entry per CDR3 protein. Of under 85,000 distinct CDR3 sequences in the sample, more than 65% are singletons; the top ten hold approximately 40%.

What was sequenced was distant non-tumor lung tissue. The chain has TRBV10-3 and TRBJ1-6, with D perhaps TRBD1 (6 bases). The TCR originated in a man between 65 and 85 years old with non-small cell lung cancer. CDR3 nucleotides: TGTGCTATCAATACACAGGGACCTATTTCACCCCTCAACTTT. It codes for CAINTQGPISPLNF.